The 13 T cell receptor beta chains below all came from one sample that was sequenced in a study of regulatory and conventional T cells in RAG deficiency (dated by TCRdb to about 2017). Regulatory T cells were purified from blood as CD4+CD25-high CD127-low cells before genomic DNA extraction. The library relied on the immunoSEQ multiplex PCR assay. Not all clones reach the TCRdb copy of this immuneACCESS table, which keeps in-frame sequences only. Checked studies attribute under half of the gap to unresolved V genes and leave the rest unexplained. The table for this sample lists approximately 7,000 clones; around nine tenths of them were counted only once. Jointly, the top ten make up approximately 1.5% of the sample. The sample was also reused in another study, on regulatory T cells. In that second paper, the authors write: The multiplex PCR relied on 52 forward TRBV primers and 13 reverse TRBJ primers, and amplification bias was corrected through assay-based and computational methods.

Sequenced sample: CD127- CD25+ CD4+ Tregs sorted from blood. The receptor source for this set is a human donor in good health.

The V call is TRBV18, the J call TRBJ1-6; TRBD1 agrees at 7 bases. CDR3 length: 16 amino acids. The V segment lost 3 bases and the J segment 6 bases; nucleotides outside the gene matches: 8. CDR1 and CDR2 (germline): KGHSH, LQKENI. CDR3 residues: CASSPGQAGSNSPLHF. For the CDR3, the DNA is TGTGCCAGCTCACCCGGACAGGCAGGGAGTAATTCACCCCTCCACTTT.

The chain carries TRBV5-1 and TRBJ2-5; D is perhaps TRBD1 (6 bases). The germline V and J ends were trimmed by 0 bases and 5 bases, with 14 bases remaining between them. The length of the CDR3 is 15 residues. Per germline, CDR1 SGHRS and CDR2 YFSETQ. CDR3 residues: CASSLVGRGTETQYF. The DNA for the CDR3 is TGCGCCAGCAGCTTGGTAGGCAGGGGTACTGAGACCCAGTACTTC.

This clone was seen only once. The junction departs from the called germline gene at one end, perhaps through a read error. The sample holds other DNA sequences that translate to the same CDR3. This sequence joins TRBV11-2 and TRBJ1-2, with D possibly TRBD1 on 5 matching bases. The CDR3 contains 15 residues. The germline V gene encodes CDR1 SGHAT and CDR2 FQNNGV. DNA of the CDR3: TGCGCCAGCAGCTTAGATGGGGCCCGTACCTATGGCTACACCTTC. Protein: CASSLDGARTYGYTF.

The CDR3 DNA reads as TGTGCCAGCAGCTTAGGACAGGGGGCGGATACGCAGTATTTT. Its protein product is CASSLGQGADTQYF. The chain couples TRBV7-6 to TRBJ2-3; the match to TRBD1 covers 10 bases. This CDR3 is 14 amino acids long. The germline CDR1 and CDR2 sequences are SGHVS and FNYEAQ. The V gene end was trimmed by 1 base and the J gene end by 6 bases; junction bases not matched to a gene: 1.

The chain links TRBV2 to TRBJ1-1, with TRBD1 matching over 10 bases. Germline CDR1 reads SNHLY; CDR2 reads FYNNEI. This CDR3 has 15 residues. The trim removed 6 bases at V and 4 bases at J, leaving 8 bases unmatched. This chain's CDR3 is CASRRLGQGVTEAFF. For the CDR3, the DNA is TGTGCCAGCAGGCGACTCGGACAGGGGGTCACTGAAGCTTTCTTT.

The rearrangement uses TRBV5-5 and TRBJ1-5; unclear D gene. In germline, CDR1 is SGHKS, CDR2 YYEKEE (reference sequence). Trimming pared 2 bases from V and 7 bases from J, leaving 10 bases between. The CDR3 covers 13 residues. CDR3 nucleotide sequence: TGTGCCAGCAGCTTTACGGGTGGGCAGCCCCAGCATTTT. Residues: CASSFTGGQPQHF.

The chain joins TRBV4-3 to TRBJ2-3, with D possibly TRBD2 on 5 matching bases. CDR1 and CDR2 from the germline V gene are LGHNA and YSLEER. The CDR3 totals 17 residues. The V gene lost 0 bases and the J gene lost 5 bases, with 18 bases spanning the gap. CDR3 residues: CASSQDLVYGKEDTQYF. In DNA, the CDR3 is TGCGCCAGCAGCCAAGATCTCGTATACGGGAAGGAAGATACGCAGTATTTT.

The rearrangement links TRBV5-1 to TRBJ1-3; 10 nucleotides line up with TRBD1. The CDR3 sequence is 17 residues long. Per germline, CDR1 SGHRS and CDR2 YFSETQ. The J segment lost 3 bases and the V segment lost 1 base, leaving 7 bases of the junction unmatched. The CDR3 sequence: CASSLRTGGDVGNTIYF. For the CDR3, the DNA is TGCGCCAGCAGCTTGAGGACAGGGGGAGACGTTGGAAACACCATATATTTT.

A single count supports this clone. The chain uses TRBV6-5 and TRBJ2-3; 12 nucleotides match TRBD2. Germline V CDR1 and CDR2: MNHEY, SVGAGI. J was trimmed by 2 bases and V by 4 bases; bases with no gene match: 4. The CDR3 totals 16 residues. Here the CDR3 reads CASSSLAGGTTDTQYF. The CDR3 DNA reads TGTGCCAGCAGTTCCCTAGCGGGGGGGACCACAGATACGCAGTATTTT.

V is TRBV10-1 and J is TRBJ2-3, with 8 bases that match TRBD2. The CDR3 contains 14 residues. CDR1 is WNHNN and CDR2 is SYGVQD in the germline V gene (reference sequence). The V segment lost 2 bases and the J segment 9 bases; nucleotides outside the gene matches: 7. CDR3 in DNA: TGCGCCAGCAGTGAGGCGGGGGGTCCCTGGACGCAGTATTTT. This sequence encodes CASSEAGGPWTQYF.

The V gene is TRBV6-1, the J gene TRBJ2-5, with D maybe TRBD1 (6 bases). The CDR3 spans 12 residues. The germline CDR1 and CDR2 sequences are MNHNS and SASEGT. Trimming took off 6 bases at V and 1 base at J, with 6 bases between the two ends. The CDR3 region is CASRTGQETQYF. The CDR3 DNA sequence: TGTGCCAGCAGGACAGGCCAAGAGACCCAGTACTTC.

J is TRBJ2-1 and V is TRBV27; D might be TRBD2 (5 bases). This CDR3 is built from 15 residues. CDR1 MNHEY and CDR2 SMNVEV come from the germline V gene (reference sequence). The V end lost 5 bases, the J end lost 3 bases, and 14 bases lay between the germline ends. Here the CDR3 DNA reads TGTGCCAGCAGTGCCGGGGTGCTGATCTACAATGAGCAGTTCTTC. Translation gives CASSAGVLIYNEQFF.

This clone was picked up one time. The chain links TRBV5-1 to TRBJ1-1; the D is unclear. Trimming removed 0 bases at V and 0 bases at J, with 3 bases between. There are 13 residues in the CDR3. Per germline, CDR1 SGHRS and CDR2 YFSETQ. CDR3 protein: CASSLALNTEAFF. The CDR3 DNA sequence: TGCGCCAGCAGCTTGGCCTTGAACACTGAAGCTTTCTTT.